A selection of T cell receptor beta chains follows, all from one sample in a study of T cells expressing NK-cell markers. TCRdb reanalyzed the 5' RACE reads and collapses them to one entry per CDR3 protein, without DNA. This sample's clone table lists around 15,000 distinct CDR3 sequences. Input material: blood T cells: a sorted CD56 or NKG2C T cell subset, CD4+ or CD8+ T cells, or bulk PBMC T cells (not recorded which). These receptors came from a man aged 18 to 69 in good health. Both conserved end residues are part of each CDR3.

TRBV10-3,TRBJ1-5,CAISEGGGDQPQHF
TRBV27,TRBJ2-2,CASSWTSGGPNTGELFF
TRBV7-8,TRBJ1-2,CASSLAFSENYGYTF
TRBV7-8,TRBJ1-5,CASSLGPSPQHF
TRBV7-2,TRBJ2-6,CASSLARSTGSSGANVLTF
TRBV27,TRBJ2-7,CASSLVHDSYEQYF
TRBV5-1,TRBJ1-1,CASSLPTKTGTGGGRTEAFF
TRBV29-1,TRBJ2-1,CSVVSNFISYNEQFF
TRBV3-1,TRBJ2-5,CASSQDVRRGQETQYF
TRBV12-3/TRBV12-4,TRBJ1-1,CASSFSEGGTEAFF
TRBV20-1,TRBJ2-6,CSAPGQVNSGANVLTF
TRBV5-1,TRBJ2-3,CASSLGTGTSTDTQYF
TRBV7-2,TRBJ1-1,CASSLAGGRTEAFF
TRBV9,TRBJ2-1,CASSVVGGTSGPYNEQFF
TRBV29-1,TRBJ2-1,CSVRIGGQGNEQFF
TRBV6-1,TRBJ1-4,CASKENEKLFF
TRBV27,TRBJ2-7,CASSLGGGTVYEQYF
TRBV5-8,TRBJ2-6,CASSLGPGANVLTF
TRBV20-1,TRBJ2-3,CSARDSTRGTDTQYF
TRBV7-2,TRBJ1-6,CASSYDSFLNSPLHF
TRBV9,TRBJ1-2,CASSTRQGAFGYTF
TRBV29-1,TRBJ2-5,CSVVISGPRTQYF
TRBV5-4,TRBJ2-3,CASSVAPGTSVVGAVADTQYF
TRBV4-3,TRBJ2-5,CASSQDVTGKETQYF
TRBV20-1,TRBJ2-7,CSAGRGISYEQYF
TRBV7-3,TRBJ2-1,CASSLTLASNEQFF
TRBV7-2,TRBJ2-7,CASSLGLGPYEQYF
TRBV7-8,TRBJ1-2,CASSLAGRDHDGYTF
TRBV20-1,TRBJ2-5,CSGRQGAQETQYF
TRBV7-2,TRBJ2-1,CASSLLNEQFF
TRBV29-1,TRBJ2-1,CSVGAGIGSYNEQFF
TRBV20-1,TRBJ1-1,CSARDWGGAEAFF
TRBV7-2,TRBJ2-6,CASSNRGAGANVLTF
TRBV7-2,TRBJ2-1,CASSPTAGINEQFF
TRBV29-1,TRBJ2-7,CSVEGLSGRGTYEQYF
TRBV20-1,TRBJ2-5,CSARDRLAGGFKTQYF
TRBV20-1,TRBJ2-1,CSARDSGRAAGYNEQFF
TRBV7-9,TRBJ2-1,CASSLAFSYNEQFF
TRBV4-3,TRBJ1-1,CASSQDLGRDTEAFF
TRBV28,TRBJ1-1,CASSLGGPTEAFF
TRBV15,TRBJ1-1,CATSRERNIHTEAFF
TRBV12-3/TRBV12-4,TRBJ2-3,CASSSGTSGTMGQYF
TRBV25-1,TRBJ2-6,CASISSAGANVLTF
TRBV20-1,TRBJ2-7,CSASPSGILPYEQYF
TRBV18,TRBJ2-2,CASSLTSGSNTGELFF
TRBV4-3,TRBJ2-1,CASSPTRTYNEQFF
TRBV18,TRBJ2-3,CASSPGLAGAYLTDTQYF
TRBV11-2,TRBJ1-2,CASRNLRQGARGYGYTF
TRBV29-1,TRBJ2-6,CSVPGTPSGANVLTF
TRBV10-3,TRBJ1-2,CAISELRRDAYGYTF
TRBV20-1,TRBJ2-3,CSANPLTGGGLIDTQYF
TRBV5-6,TRBJ2-7,CASSLAWGTEFYEQYF
TRBV18,TRBJ2-7,CASSPPRGQGDNYEQYF